A single sample is the source of the 20 T cell receptor beta chains below, sequenced in a study of T-cell memory formation after mild COVID-19. TCRdb re-analysed the 5' RACE reads in MiXCR, keeping a single row per CDR3 protein. This table holds around 120,000 distinct CDR3 sequences, about a sixth found once. Input material: PBMCs or a T cell subset sorted from them (not recorded which). These receptor sequences come from an adult woman who had mild COVID-19 (a few samples of this study predate the infection). Cell type and time point are not known.

This clonotype occurred many times. V is TRBV11-2 and J is TRBJ2-3, with D unclear. V was cut by 2 bases and J by 2 bases, with 2 bases left in between. The CDR3 sequence is 12 residues long. Germline assignment: CDR1 SGHAT and CDR2 FQNNGV. The chain's CDR3 is CASSLYTDTQYF. The CDR3 coding sequence is TGTGCCAGCAGCTTATACACAGATACGCAGTATTTT.

V gene TRBV2 combines with J gene TRBJ1-5; unclear D gene. Trimming took 7 bases from V and 3 from J, leaving 13 bases between them. Germline lookup yields CDR1 SNHLY and CDR2 FYNNEI. The CDR3 loop spans 14 amino acids. The CDR3 sequence: CASKWSGDNQPQHF. The CDR3 DNA is TGTGCCAGCAAATGGTCGGGAGACAATCAGCCCCAGCATTTT.

The CDR3, as DNA: TGTGCCAGCGGCACCCATCGGGGTGGAGGGGTAAAGGCCGGGGAGCTGTTTTTT. Translation gives CASGTHRGGGVKAGELFF. V and J are TRBV7-9 and TRBJ2-2, with D perhaps matching TRBD2 (6 bases). The V end lost 8 bases, the J end lost 6 bases, and 28 bases lay between the germline ends. The CDR3 runs 18 residues. Germline V gene data show CDR1 as SEHNR and CDR2 as FQNEAQ (reference sequence).

The rearrangement uses TRBV7-2 and TRBJ1-1, with D possibly matching TRBD1 (5 bases). CDR3 length: 14 amino acids. CDR1 is SGHTA and CDR2 is FQGNSA in the germline V gene. The V end lost 1 base, the J end lost 8 bases, and 14 bases lay between the germline ends. The CDR3 DNA follows: TGTGCCAGCAGCTTAGGGACAAGTTACAAAGAAGCTTTCTTT. Its translation is CASSLGTSYKEAFF.

This clonotype appeared a few times. The genes are TRBV5-5 and TRBJ1-2, with D unclear. Trimming took off 0 bases at V and 4 bases at J, with 16 bases between the two ends. Germline CDR1 SGHKS, CDR2 YYEKEE (reference sequence). The CDR3 is made up of 16 amino acids. CDR3 bases: TGTGCCAGCAGCTTGGCTGTGGGTTTTCTCGGCTATGGCTACACCTTC. It yields the protein CASSLAVGFLGYGYTF.

This clonotype was detected many times. The V gene is TRBV7-2, the J gene TRBJ2-3; tentative D call: TRBD2 (5 bases). V shed 6 bases and J shed 0 bases, with 10 bases lying between them. CDR3 length: 14 residues. Looked up from germline, CDR1 is SGHTA and CDR2 is FQGNSA. CDR3: CASSPTTSTDTQYF. The CDR3 DNA is TGTGCCAGCAGTCCGACTACTAGCACAGATACGCAGTATTTT.

This clonotype has a handful of counts. The genes are TRBV10-2 and TRBJ2-1; D ambiguous. The CDR3 is 13 residues long. Germline V gives CDR1 WSHSY, CDR2 SAAADI. V shed 6 bases and J shed 2 bases, with 8 bases lying between them. The CDR3 reads CASRRLAYNEQFF. The CDR3 coding sequence is TGCGCCAGCAGGCGTCTGGCCTACAATGAGCAGTTCTTC.

The chain has TRBV27 and TRBJ2-7, with 7 bases identical to TRBD1. CDR1 and CDR2 from the germline V gene are MNHEY and SMNVEV (reference sequence). V lost 2 bases to trimming and J lost 2 bases; unmatched junction nucleotides: 6. The CDR3 runs 15 residues. The CDR3 loop reads CASSLRGPAAYEQYF. In nucleotides, the CDR3 is TGTGCCAGCAGTTTAAGGGGGCCCGCGGCCTACGAGCAGTACTTC.

The table lists this clonotype with a few counts. This sequence joins TRBV5-1 and TRBJ1-4, with TRBD1 as a possible D gene (5 bases). Trimming left V 1 base short and J 5 bases short, with 12 bases between. CDR3 length equals 15 residues. The germline gives CDR1 SGHRS, CDR2 YFSETQ. CDR3 DNA sequence: TGCGCCAGCAGCTTGACCAGGGCGGGGAATGAAAAACTGTTTTTT. It yields the protein CASSLTRAGNEKLFF.

This sequence joins TRBV18 and TRBJ2-7, with TRBD1 matching 9 bases. V lost 3 bases, J lost 3 bases, and 6 bases stayed unmatched. In germline, CDR1 is KGHSH, CDR2 LQKENI. The CDR3 has 15 residues. The CDR3 DNA sequence: TGTGCCAGCTCACCTGGACAGGGGTTTAGCTACGAGCAGTACTTC. Residues: CASSPGQGFSYEQYF.

This clonotype was observed a few times. The J gene is TRBJ1-1, the V gene TRBV29-1; D remains ambiguous. The germline V gene encodes CDR1 SQVTM and CDR2 ANQGSEA. Trimming cost V 4 bases and J 4 bases, with 13 bases left between them. This CDR3 is 13 amino acids long. The CDR3 loop is CSVGEGTSTEAFF. The CDR3 DNA sequence: TGCAGCGTTGGCGAGGGAACGAGCACTGAAGCTTTCTTT.

This rearrangement joins TRBV20-1 to TRBJ1-6; D is uncertain. Trimming stripped 3 bases from V and 9 bases from J, with 15 bases between. This CDR3 has 14 residues. The germline gives CDR1 DFQATT, CDR2 SNEGSKA (reference sequence). CDR3 sequence: CSARDLGFGSPLHF. The CDR3 bases are TGCAGTGCTAGGGACCTGGGTTTTGGTTCACCCCTCCACTTT.

The sample holds a few counts of this clonotype. The gene calls are TRBV4-1 and TRBJ2-1; TRBD2 is a possible D gene (5 bases). The CDR3 is made up of 13 amino acids. Germline CDR1 is MGHRA and CDR2 is YSYEKL. V lost 3 bases and J lost 7, with 10 bases in between. Here the CDR3 reads CASSHGGWNEQFF. DNA for the CDR3: TGCGCCAGCAGCCATGGAGGTTGGAATGAGCAGTTCTTC.

The sample holds a few counts of this clonotype. The chain joins TRBV6-6 to TRBJ2-5; D is unresolved. Deletions cut 0 bases from V and 13 bases from J, with 18 bases between. The CDR3 is 14 residues long. In germline, CDR1 is MNHNY, CDR2 SVGAGI (reference sequence). The CDR3 here is CASSYSTADLRPYF. CDR3 nucleotide sequence: TGTGCCAGCAGTTACTCGACGGCAGACCTACGACCGTACTTC.

This clonotype was recorded a few times. The J gene is TRBJ2-7, the V gene TRBV13; 8 bases are a match to TRBD1. This CDR3 is 15 amino acids long. Germline V lookup: CDR1 PRHDT, CDR2 FYEKMQ (reference sequence). The V gene end was trimmed by 5 bases and the J gene end by 3 bases; junction bases not matched to a gene: 9. CDR3 loop: CASSPTGGGYYEQYF. CDR3 sequence (DNA): TGTGCCAGCAGCCCCACAGGGGGTGGGTACTACGAGCAGTACTTC.

This clonotype was recorded a few times. V usage is TRBV18 and J usage is TRBJ2-2, with D uncertain. Between the trimmed V and J ends, which lost 1 base and 4 bases, there was a span of 13 bases. The CDR3 consists of 16 residues. CDR1 is KGHSH, CDR2 LQKENI, per germline. In DNA form, the CDR3 reads TGTGCCAGCTCACCACGTCTAGGGTCATCCACCGGGGAGCTGTTTTTT. This encodes CASSPRLGSSTGELFF.

J is TRBJ2-1 and V is TRBV6-5; 7 bases match TRBD2. Trimming took 3 bases from V and 4 from J; bases not matched to a gene: 3. Germline CDR1 and CDR2: MNHEY and SVGAGI. The CDR3 length is 14 residues. Here the CDR3 DNA reads TGTGCCAGCAGTTATTCTAGCGGTTACAATGAGCAGTTCTTC. Translated: CASSYSSGYNEQFF.

The chain combines TRBV7-2 with TRBJ2-4; D unclear. This CDR3 contains 11 residues. Trimming cost V 5 bases and J 6 bases, with 5 bases left between them. Germline V gives CDR1 SGHTA, CDR2 FQGNSA. CDR3 DNA sequence: TGTGCCAGCAGCCTGGGAAACATTCAGTACTTC. Residues: CASSLGNIQYF. Looking up the rest from reference TRBV7-2 and TRBJ2-4 gives the full variable domain: GAGVSQSPSNKVTEKGKDVELRCDPISGHTALYWYRQSLGQGLEFLIYFQGNSAPDKSGLPSDRFSAERTGGSVSTLTIQRTQQEDSAVYLCASSLGNIQYFGAGTRLSVL.

The chain recombines TRBV24-1 with TRBJ2-7, with 12 bases identical to TRBD2. V lost 3 bases and J lost 3; bases outside the gene matches: 5. Germline CDR1 is KGHDR and CDR2 is SFDVKD. CDR3 length equals 16 residues. The CDR3 protein is CATSDPTSGRYYEQYF. The CDR3 DNA follows: TGTGCCACCAGTGATCCTACTAGCGGGAGGTACTACGAGCAGTACTTC.

The V and J genes are TRBV4-1 and TRBJ2-7, with TRBD1 matching over 9 bases. V gave up 2 bases and J gave up 6 bases; unmatched junction bases: 5. Germline lookup yields CDR1 MGHRA and CDR2 YSYEKL. The CDR3 runs 14 residues. This CDR3 is CASSQRTGVGEQYF. CDR3 DNA sequence: TGCGCCAGCAGCCAACGGACAGGGGTGGGCGAGCAGTACTTC.